Described below is a single T cell receptor (beta chain) sequence and its context. The data were taken from a study of tumor-infiltrating lymphocytes in primary liver carcinoma. This CDR3 comprises 21 residues. The V and J ends lost 1 base and 8 bases respectively, with 33 bases between them. Germline V gene data show CDR1 as MGHRA and CDR2 as YSYEKL. The authors made TCR beta cDNA from 500 to 600 ng total RNA with a constant-region primer. Three-round nested multiplex PCR performed with slightly modified ARM-PCR produced the TCR beta libraries. Amplification in the first two PCR rounds was performed using TRBV1-TRBV30 forward primers and a C-beta reverse primer for 10 cycles each. Each CDR3 protein gets one entry after TCRdb re-called the multiplex PCR reads with MiXCR. The sample records fewer than 75,000 distinct CDR3 sequences, 71% being singletons. Each 20-30 mg portion of unsorted bulk tissue served as the source for co-extraction of RNA and DNA.

The chain combines TRBV4-1 with TRBJ2-1; a weak D match, TRBD2 (7 bases). The receptor's source is a man aged 35 to 55 with primary liver carcinoma and hepatitis B virus infection. Material for sequencing was liver tumor tissue from sampling region 4. Documented subset: tumor region T4, right-lateral pole. CDR3: CASSQGTRGQGFFTRTDEQFF. The CDR3 coding sequence is TGCGCCAGCAGCCAAGGTACGCGGGGGCAGGGATTTTTCACCCGCACGGATGAGCAGTTCTTC.